The rows below give T cell receptor beta chains drawn from one sample of a study of blood T cell repertoires in COVID-19. The data were produced by immunoSEQ multiplex PCR, yet TCRdb's version contains in-frame clones alone and is incomplete. The sample shows fewer than 200,000 clones, around 85% of them seen only once. Sequenced material: peripheral blood. The receptors stem from a man over 45 with active or convalescent COVID-19. Each CDR3 is given with its conserved first and last residue.

CDR3: CASTNGREGETQYF
J: TRBJ2-5
V: TRBV5-4

CDR3: CASSPQGAEAEAFF
J: TRBJ1-1
V: TRBV7-9

CDR3: CATSRGASGRGGEQYF
J: TRBJ2-7
V: TRBV15

CDR3: CASGHLAGDYNEQFF
J: TRBJ2-1
V: TRBV14

CDR3: CSASKFAAGSYNEQFF
J: TRBJ2-1
V: TRBV20-1

CDR3: CASSLDRVPEKLFF
J: TRBJ1-4
V: TRBV5-1

CDR3: CASRSNQETQYF
J: TRBJ2-5
V: TRBV6-5

CDR3: CASSQAEGTSGYNEQFF
J: TRBJ2-1
V: TRBV4-1

CDR3: CASSQEAGGFANTGELFF
J: TRBJ2-2
V: TRBV4-3

CDR3: CSVVWGGTEAFF
J: TRBJ1-1
V: TRBV29-1

CDR3: CASNQAANTGELFF
J: TRBJ2-2
V: TRBV19

CDR3: CAIRRTGRDTQYF
J: TRBJ2-3
V: TRBV6-5

CDR3: CASRLGQNYGYTF
J: TRBJ1-2
V: TRBV6-5

CDR3: CASSHPGQRLSDRNTEAFF
J: TRBJ1-1
V: TRBV2

CDR3: CASSLLGTGGFTEAFF
J: TRBJ1-1
V: TRBV7-2

CDR3: CASSQAGGGAVGELFF
J: TRBJ2-2
V: TRBV4-2

CDR3: CACGQGGNTEAFF
J: TRBJ1-1
V: TRBV30

CDR3: CAWSVSLGPSYEQYF
J: TRBJ2-7
V: TRBV30

CDR3: CASSEPQLYNEQFF
J: TRBJ2-1
V: TRBV6-1

CDR3: CASSLVRNTEAFF
J: TRBJ1-1
V: TRBV5-1

CDR3: CASSLMNYHYLDIPYEQYF
J: TRBJ2-7
V: TRBV7-2

CDR3: CASTLDSPTKDGYTF
J: TRBJ1-2
V: TRBV5-1

CDR3: CATSDLPGQGVGGYTF
J: TRBJ1-2
V: TRBV24-1

CDR3: CASSPRQSSNYGYTF
J: TRBJ1-2
V: TRBV9

CDR3: CASSPRVTGANSEAFF
J: TRBJ1-1
V: TRBV18

CDR3: CASSAGLTEAFF
J: TRBJ1-1
V: TRBV7-9

CDR3: CASSRSEGANYGYTF
J: TRBJ1-2
V: TRBV4-1

CDR3: CASSEDEPGTVEQYF
J: TRBJ2-7
V: TRBV6-1

CDR3: CASSLETGTYNEQFF
J: TRBJ2-1
V: TRBV5-1